This T cell receptor (beta chain) was retrieved from a study of cytomegalovirus exposure and HLA in healthy donors. CDR1 and CDR2 from the germline V gene are SEHNR and FQNEAQ (reference sequence). The length of the CDR3 is 9 residues. Between the trimmed V and J ends, which lost 6 bases and 12 bases, there was a span of 8 bases. In the PCR, 60 Vbeta and 13 Jbeta primers were used. Profiling relied on immunoSEQ multiplex PCR, and the TCRdb table lists in-frame clones only, not all of them. The table shows approximately 130,000 clones, with 81% occurring only once. The sequenced sample consisted of PBMCs. The sequence was collected from a man younger than 35 in good health and CMV-seronegative. The chain couples TRBV7-9 to TRBJ1-2; D call uncertain. The CDR3 is CASRFPDTF. CDR3 nucleotides: TGTGCCAGCAGATTCCCCGACACCTTC. The variable domain in full, with the rest retrieved from reference TRBV7-9 and TRBJ1-2, is DTGVSQNPRHKITKRGQNVTFRCDPISEHNRLYWYRQTLGQGPEFLTYFQNEAQLEKSRLLSDRFSAERPKGSFSTLEIQRTEQGDSAMYLCASRFPDTFGSGTRLTVV.